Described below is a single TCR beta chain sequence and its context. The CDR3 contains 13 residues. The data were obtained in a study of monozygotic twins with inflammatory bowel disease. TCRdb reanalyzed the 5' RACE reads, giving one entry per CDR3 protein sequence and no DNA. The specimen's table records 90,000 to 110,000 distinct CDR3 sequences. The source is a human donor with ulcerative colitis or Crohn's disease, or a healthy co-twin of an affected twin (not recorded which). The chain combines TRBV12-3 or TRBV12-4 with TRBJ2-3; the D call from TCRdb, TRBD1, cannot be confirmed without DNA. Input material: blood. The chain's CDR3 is CASILTGTDTQYF.